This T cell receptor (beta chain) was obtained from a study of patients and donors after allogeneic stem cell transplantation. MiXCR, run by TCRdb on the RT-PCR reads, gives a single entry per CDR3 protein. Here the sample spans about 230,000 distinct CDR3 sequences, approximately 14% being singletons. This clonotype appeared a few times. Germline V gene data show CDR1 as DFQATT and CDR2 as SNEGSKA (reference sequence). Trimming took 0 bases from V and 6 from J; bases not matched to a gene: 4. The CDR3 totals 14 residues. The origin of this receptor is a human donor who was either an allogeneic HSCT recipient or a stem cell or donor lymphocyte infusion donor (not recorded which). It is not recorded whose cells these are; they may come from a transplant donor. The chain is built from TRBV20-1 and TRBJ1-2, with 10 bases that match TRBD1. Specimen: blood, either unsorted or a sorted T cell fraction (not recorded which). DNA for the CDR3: TGCAGTGCTAGAGACCCCGGACAGGGGGATGGCTACACCTTC. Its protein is CSARDPGQGDGYTF.